One sample yielded the 21 T cell receptor beta chains listed below, sequenced in a study of blood T cell repertoires in COVID-19. Here immunoSEQ multiplex PCR was the method, and the copy in TCRdb shows in-frame clones only, minus some. The table lists approximately 220,000 clones, approximately 88% of them singletons. Sequencing was performed on peripheral blood. The receptors come from a middle-aged man with acute or convalescent COVID-19.

V and J are TRBV5-4 and TRBJ2-5; possibly TRBD2 for D (5 bases). The CDR3 has 14 amino acids. V lost 0 bases, J lost 5 bases, and 11 bases lay in between. Looked up from germline, CDR1 is SGHNT and CDR2 is YYREEE (reference sequence). Here the CDR3 reads CASSLAGIRETQYF. The CDR3 nucleotides read TGTGCCAGCAGCTTGGCCGGGATTCGGGAGACCCAGTACTTC.

The V and J genes are TRBV11-3 and TRBJ2-6; no definite D call. Germline V lookup: CDR1 SGHNT, CDR2 YENEEA. The V gene lost 4 bases and the J gene lost 2 bases, with 6 bases spanning the gap. This CDR3 contains 14 residues. As DNA, the CDR3 is TGTGCCAGCAGCTCGAGAGCTGGGGCCAACGTCCTGACTTTC. Amino acid sequence: CASSSRAGANVLTF.

The CDR3 bases are TGTGCCAGCAGCTTCCACAGGGCAACTAATGAAAAACTGTTTTTT. Amino acid sequence: CASSFHRATNEKLFF. V gene TRBV11-2 combines with J gene TRBJ1-4; TRBD1 is a possible D gene (6 bases). Between the trimmed V and J ends, which lost 3 bases and 0 bases, there was a span of 8 bases. The CDR3 sequence is 15 residues long. Per the germline V gene, CDR1 is SGHAT and CDR2 is FQNNGV.

The rearrangement uses TRBV12-3 or TRBV12-4 and TRBJ2-7; D call uncertain. The CDR3 totals 11 residues. Trimming stripped 3 bases from V and 5 bases from J, with 5 bases between. CDR3 region: CASSFSHEQYF. The CDR3 region has the DNA TGTGCCAGCAGTTTTTCTCACGAGCAGTACTTC.

V and J are TRBV7-6 and TRBJ2-7, with 8 bases lining up with TRBD1. The CDR3 covers 15 residues. The junction had 11 bases not matched to a gene; V was cut back by 5 bases and J by 5 bases. Germline CDR1 and CDR2: SGHVS and FNYEAQ. The CDR3 loop reads CASSQTGQGFDEQYF. CDR3 sequence (DNA): TGTGCCAGCAGCCAAACCGGACAGGGTTTCGACGAGCAGTACTTC.

There are a few counts of this clone. The chain has TRBV4-1 and TRBJ2-1; tentatively, D is TRBD2 (6 bases). Trimming took 4 bases from V and 0 from J, leaving 13 bases between them. Germline lookup yields CDR1 MGHRA and CDR2 YSYEKL. The CDR3 sequence is 16 residues long. The CDR3 sequence: CASSPTSRSSYNEQFF. CDR3 DNA: TGCGCCAGCAGCCCCACTAGCAGAAGCTCCTACAATGAGCAGTTCTTC.

This CDR3 is CASSLDGRDSNQPQHF. Written as DNA, the CDR3 is TGTGCCAGCAGCTTAGACGGCAGGGATAGCAATCAGCCCCAGCATTTT. V usage is TRBV7-9 and J usage is TRBJ1-5; perhaps TRBD1 as D (5 bases). Trimming left V 1 base short and J 0 bases short, with 10 bases between. The CDR3 runs 16 residues. Germline CDR1 SEHNR, CDR2 FQNEAQ (reference sequence).

This clone appeared a single time. The rearrangement uses TRBV11-2 and TRBJ2-3, with D maybe TRBD1 (5 bases). Germline V lookup: CDR1 SGHAT, CDR2 FQNNGV. Trimming cost V 5 bases and J 1 base, with 13 bases left between them. The CDR3 has 15 amino acids. The CDR3 loop reads CASSAQPRGTDTQYF. CDR3 DNA: TGTGCCAGCAGCGCCCAACCCAGGGGCACAGATACGCAGTATTTT.

The chain couples TRBV12-3 or TRBV12-4 to TRBJ1-2; D is unresolved. Between the trimmed V and J ends, which lost 6 bases and 4 bases, there was a span of 9 bases. CDR3 size: 12 residues. The CDR3: CASSPGSYGYTF. The CDR3 DNA reads TGTGCCAGCAGCCCCGGTAGCTATGGCTACACCTTC.

A word on this clone: Germline is not matched at one junction end, which may reflect a read error. The J gene is TRBJ1-4, the V gene TRBV10-3; TRBD1 matches at 7 bases. Per the germline V gene, CDR1 is ENHRY and CDR2 is SYGVKD. This CDR3 spans 12 amino acids. The CDR3 protein is CAISGEGTAHLF. The CDR3 DNA reads as TGTGCCATCAGTGGCGAAGGGACAGCTCACCTTTTT.

This chain uses TRBV10-3 with TRBJ2-7, with 10 bases identical to TRBD2. The CDR3 runs 15 residues. Germline assignment: CDR1 ENHRY and CDR2 SYGVKD. Germline trimming cut 6 bases from V and 1 base from J; bases unmatched to any gene: 6. CDR3 protein: CAIRPGLASSYEQYF. In nucleotides, the CDR3 is TGTGCCATCAGACCGGGACTAGCGTCTTCCTACGAGCAGTACTTC.

This chain uses TRBV2 with TRBJ2-5, with 8 bases aligning to TRBD1. Germline lookup yields CDR1 SNHLY and CDR2 FYNNEI. The CDR3 contains 12 residues. V was pared by 7 bases and J by 5 bases, with 3 bases of the junction left unmatched. CDR3 sequence (DNA): TGTGCCAGCAACAGGGGGGCTGAGACCCAGTACTTC. Encoded protein: CASNRGAETQYF.

This clone was seen a few times. This chain uses TRBV29-1 with TRBJ2-5; D is possibly TRBD1 (6 bases). This CDR3 is 13 amino acids long. Germline loops: CDR1 SQVTM, CDR2 ANQGSEA. The germline V and J ends were trimmed by 4 bases and 5 bases, with 14 bases remaining between them. The DNA for the CDR3 is TGCAGCGTTGGAGGGGGAAATAGGGAGACCCAGTACTTC. This gives the protein CSVGGGNRETQYF.

This chain connects TRBV14 to TRBJ2-7; no firm D call. The V gene's germline CDR1 is SGHDN and CDR2 FVKESK. This CDR3 contains 15 residues. V dropped 1 base and J dropped 2 bases, with 12 bases sitting between them. The CDR3 is CASSQVNRPPYEQYF. As DNA, the CDR3 is TGTGCCAGCAGCCAAGTTAACAGACCCCCCTACGAGCAGTACTTC.

The chain carries TRBV19 and TRBJ1-1; maybe TRBD1 (6 bases). Trimming stripped 8 bases from V and 13 bases from J, with 23 bases between. The CDR3 runs 13 residues. CDR1 and CDR2 from the germline V gene are LNHDA and SQIVND (reference sequence). Written as DNA, the CDR3 is TGTGCCAGTGCCGGGGGGCCTCAAAGGAAGGTTTTCTTT. Translating it yields CASAGGPQRKVFF. The full variable domain, rest sourced from reference TRBV19 and TRBJ1-1, is DGGITQSPKYLFRKEGQNVTLSCEQNLNHDAMYWYRQDPGQGLRLIYYSQIVNDFQKGDIAEGYSVSREKKESFPLTVTSAQKNPTAFYLCASAGGPQRKVFFGQGTRLTVV.

The gene calls are TRBV4-1 and TRBJ2-5, with TRBD2 matching over 8 bases. V trimming: 0 bases; J trimming: 4 bases; junction bases outside the gene matches: 7. The germline V gene encodes CDR1 MGHRA and CDR2 YSYEKL. CDR3 size: 16 residues. CDR3 nucleotides: TGCGCCAGCAGCCAAGATAAGCGGGGGAGTGGAGAGACCCAGTACTTC. Translated, it gives CASSQDKRGSGETQYF.

This clone was seen ten or more times. The chain employs TRBV19 and TRBJ2-1, with 7 bases lining up with TRBD2. The ends lost 7 bases at V and 5 bases at J; junction bases unmatched: 11. Germline V CDR1 and CDR2: LNHDA, SQIVND (reference sequence). The CDR3 sequence is 15 residues long. The CDR3 loop is CASTPVGGIHNEQFF. For the CDR3, the DNA is TGTGCCAGTACTCCCGTGGGGGGGATCCACAATGAGCAGTTCTTC.

A few counts support this clone. The chain carries TRBV2 and TRBJ2-1, with 7 bases that match TRBD1. The germline V gene encodes CDR1 SNHLY and CDR2 FYNNEI. This CDR3 is 15 amino acids long. J lost 6 bases, V lost 6 bases, and 11 bases had no gene match. CDR3: CASRADRVAVNEQFF. CDR3 nucleotide sequence: TGTGCCAGCAGGGCCGACAGGGTGGCGGTCAATGAGCAGTTCTTC.

The DNA for the CDR3 is TGTGCCAGCAGTTTCCACAGGGAGGGATACCAGCCCCAGCATTTT. Translated: CASSFHREGYQPQHF. The chain uses TRBV28 and TRBJ1-5; D possibly corresponds to TRBD1 (6 bases). Germline V gene lookup returns CDR1 MDHEN and CDR2 SYDVKM. The V and J ends lost 3 bases and 7 bases respectively, with 16 bases between them. This CDR3 comprises 15 residues.

The chain has TRBV19 and TRBJ1-3; TRBD1 matches at 10 bases. Unmatched junction bases numbered 4, after V lost 5 bases and J lost 6 bases. Germline CDR1 reads LNHDA; CDR2 reads SQIVND (reference sequence). The CDR3 is 14 amino acids. In DNA form, the CDR3 reads TGTGCCAGTAGTCTCGGACAGGGGGTAAACACCATATATTTT. Translated: CASSLGQGVNTIYF. Complete variable domain (other parts from reference TRBV19 and TRBJ1-3): DGGITQSPKYLFRKEGQNVTLSCEQNLNHDAMYWYRQDPGQGLRLIYYSQIVNDFQKGDIAEGYSVSREKKESFPLTVTSAQKNPTAFYLCASSLGQGVNTIYFGEGSWLTVV.

A single count supports this clone. The gene calls are TRBV2 and TRBJ1-1; 8 bases are a match to TRBD1. This CDR3 contains 17 residues. The germline V gene encodes CDR1 SNHLY and CDR2 FYNNEI. The J segment lost 1 base and the V segment lost 6 bases, leaving 13 bases of the junction unmatched. CDR3: CASSGYSGGTKNTEAFF. CDR3 bases: TGTGCCAGCAGCGGGTATTCAGGGGGCACGAAGAACACTGAAGCTTTCTTT.